This T cell receptor (beta chain) was sequenced for a study of T cell responses to AZD1222 COVID-19 vaccine. V was clipped by 3 bases and J by 3 bases, with 6 bases between them. CDR3 length equals 13 residues. In germline, CDR1 is LNHDA, CDR2 SQIVND (reference sequence). Study observations and caveats: The repertoires were collected only after the peak T cell response.

Clones were read by immunoSEQ multiplex PCR, and TCRdb kept only the in-frame ones, dropping some. The repertoire consists of nearly 90,000 clones, with about 86% occurring once and the leading ten covering over 9%. This clone has just a few counts. Its antigen is undetermined. The rearrangement links TRBV19 to TRBJ2-1; the D is unclear. Sequences were derived from peripheral blood, sampled on day 0 of MenACWY control vaccination. The receptor's source is an adult in good health. CDR3 nucleotide sequence: TGTGCCAGTAGTATCTCCGTCTACAATGAGCAGTTCTTC. It is translated as CASSISVYNEQFF.